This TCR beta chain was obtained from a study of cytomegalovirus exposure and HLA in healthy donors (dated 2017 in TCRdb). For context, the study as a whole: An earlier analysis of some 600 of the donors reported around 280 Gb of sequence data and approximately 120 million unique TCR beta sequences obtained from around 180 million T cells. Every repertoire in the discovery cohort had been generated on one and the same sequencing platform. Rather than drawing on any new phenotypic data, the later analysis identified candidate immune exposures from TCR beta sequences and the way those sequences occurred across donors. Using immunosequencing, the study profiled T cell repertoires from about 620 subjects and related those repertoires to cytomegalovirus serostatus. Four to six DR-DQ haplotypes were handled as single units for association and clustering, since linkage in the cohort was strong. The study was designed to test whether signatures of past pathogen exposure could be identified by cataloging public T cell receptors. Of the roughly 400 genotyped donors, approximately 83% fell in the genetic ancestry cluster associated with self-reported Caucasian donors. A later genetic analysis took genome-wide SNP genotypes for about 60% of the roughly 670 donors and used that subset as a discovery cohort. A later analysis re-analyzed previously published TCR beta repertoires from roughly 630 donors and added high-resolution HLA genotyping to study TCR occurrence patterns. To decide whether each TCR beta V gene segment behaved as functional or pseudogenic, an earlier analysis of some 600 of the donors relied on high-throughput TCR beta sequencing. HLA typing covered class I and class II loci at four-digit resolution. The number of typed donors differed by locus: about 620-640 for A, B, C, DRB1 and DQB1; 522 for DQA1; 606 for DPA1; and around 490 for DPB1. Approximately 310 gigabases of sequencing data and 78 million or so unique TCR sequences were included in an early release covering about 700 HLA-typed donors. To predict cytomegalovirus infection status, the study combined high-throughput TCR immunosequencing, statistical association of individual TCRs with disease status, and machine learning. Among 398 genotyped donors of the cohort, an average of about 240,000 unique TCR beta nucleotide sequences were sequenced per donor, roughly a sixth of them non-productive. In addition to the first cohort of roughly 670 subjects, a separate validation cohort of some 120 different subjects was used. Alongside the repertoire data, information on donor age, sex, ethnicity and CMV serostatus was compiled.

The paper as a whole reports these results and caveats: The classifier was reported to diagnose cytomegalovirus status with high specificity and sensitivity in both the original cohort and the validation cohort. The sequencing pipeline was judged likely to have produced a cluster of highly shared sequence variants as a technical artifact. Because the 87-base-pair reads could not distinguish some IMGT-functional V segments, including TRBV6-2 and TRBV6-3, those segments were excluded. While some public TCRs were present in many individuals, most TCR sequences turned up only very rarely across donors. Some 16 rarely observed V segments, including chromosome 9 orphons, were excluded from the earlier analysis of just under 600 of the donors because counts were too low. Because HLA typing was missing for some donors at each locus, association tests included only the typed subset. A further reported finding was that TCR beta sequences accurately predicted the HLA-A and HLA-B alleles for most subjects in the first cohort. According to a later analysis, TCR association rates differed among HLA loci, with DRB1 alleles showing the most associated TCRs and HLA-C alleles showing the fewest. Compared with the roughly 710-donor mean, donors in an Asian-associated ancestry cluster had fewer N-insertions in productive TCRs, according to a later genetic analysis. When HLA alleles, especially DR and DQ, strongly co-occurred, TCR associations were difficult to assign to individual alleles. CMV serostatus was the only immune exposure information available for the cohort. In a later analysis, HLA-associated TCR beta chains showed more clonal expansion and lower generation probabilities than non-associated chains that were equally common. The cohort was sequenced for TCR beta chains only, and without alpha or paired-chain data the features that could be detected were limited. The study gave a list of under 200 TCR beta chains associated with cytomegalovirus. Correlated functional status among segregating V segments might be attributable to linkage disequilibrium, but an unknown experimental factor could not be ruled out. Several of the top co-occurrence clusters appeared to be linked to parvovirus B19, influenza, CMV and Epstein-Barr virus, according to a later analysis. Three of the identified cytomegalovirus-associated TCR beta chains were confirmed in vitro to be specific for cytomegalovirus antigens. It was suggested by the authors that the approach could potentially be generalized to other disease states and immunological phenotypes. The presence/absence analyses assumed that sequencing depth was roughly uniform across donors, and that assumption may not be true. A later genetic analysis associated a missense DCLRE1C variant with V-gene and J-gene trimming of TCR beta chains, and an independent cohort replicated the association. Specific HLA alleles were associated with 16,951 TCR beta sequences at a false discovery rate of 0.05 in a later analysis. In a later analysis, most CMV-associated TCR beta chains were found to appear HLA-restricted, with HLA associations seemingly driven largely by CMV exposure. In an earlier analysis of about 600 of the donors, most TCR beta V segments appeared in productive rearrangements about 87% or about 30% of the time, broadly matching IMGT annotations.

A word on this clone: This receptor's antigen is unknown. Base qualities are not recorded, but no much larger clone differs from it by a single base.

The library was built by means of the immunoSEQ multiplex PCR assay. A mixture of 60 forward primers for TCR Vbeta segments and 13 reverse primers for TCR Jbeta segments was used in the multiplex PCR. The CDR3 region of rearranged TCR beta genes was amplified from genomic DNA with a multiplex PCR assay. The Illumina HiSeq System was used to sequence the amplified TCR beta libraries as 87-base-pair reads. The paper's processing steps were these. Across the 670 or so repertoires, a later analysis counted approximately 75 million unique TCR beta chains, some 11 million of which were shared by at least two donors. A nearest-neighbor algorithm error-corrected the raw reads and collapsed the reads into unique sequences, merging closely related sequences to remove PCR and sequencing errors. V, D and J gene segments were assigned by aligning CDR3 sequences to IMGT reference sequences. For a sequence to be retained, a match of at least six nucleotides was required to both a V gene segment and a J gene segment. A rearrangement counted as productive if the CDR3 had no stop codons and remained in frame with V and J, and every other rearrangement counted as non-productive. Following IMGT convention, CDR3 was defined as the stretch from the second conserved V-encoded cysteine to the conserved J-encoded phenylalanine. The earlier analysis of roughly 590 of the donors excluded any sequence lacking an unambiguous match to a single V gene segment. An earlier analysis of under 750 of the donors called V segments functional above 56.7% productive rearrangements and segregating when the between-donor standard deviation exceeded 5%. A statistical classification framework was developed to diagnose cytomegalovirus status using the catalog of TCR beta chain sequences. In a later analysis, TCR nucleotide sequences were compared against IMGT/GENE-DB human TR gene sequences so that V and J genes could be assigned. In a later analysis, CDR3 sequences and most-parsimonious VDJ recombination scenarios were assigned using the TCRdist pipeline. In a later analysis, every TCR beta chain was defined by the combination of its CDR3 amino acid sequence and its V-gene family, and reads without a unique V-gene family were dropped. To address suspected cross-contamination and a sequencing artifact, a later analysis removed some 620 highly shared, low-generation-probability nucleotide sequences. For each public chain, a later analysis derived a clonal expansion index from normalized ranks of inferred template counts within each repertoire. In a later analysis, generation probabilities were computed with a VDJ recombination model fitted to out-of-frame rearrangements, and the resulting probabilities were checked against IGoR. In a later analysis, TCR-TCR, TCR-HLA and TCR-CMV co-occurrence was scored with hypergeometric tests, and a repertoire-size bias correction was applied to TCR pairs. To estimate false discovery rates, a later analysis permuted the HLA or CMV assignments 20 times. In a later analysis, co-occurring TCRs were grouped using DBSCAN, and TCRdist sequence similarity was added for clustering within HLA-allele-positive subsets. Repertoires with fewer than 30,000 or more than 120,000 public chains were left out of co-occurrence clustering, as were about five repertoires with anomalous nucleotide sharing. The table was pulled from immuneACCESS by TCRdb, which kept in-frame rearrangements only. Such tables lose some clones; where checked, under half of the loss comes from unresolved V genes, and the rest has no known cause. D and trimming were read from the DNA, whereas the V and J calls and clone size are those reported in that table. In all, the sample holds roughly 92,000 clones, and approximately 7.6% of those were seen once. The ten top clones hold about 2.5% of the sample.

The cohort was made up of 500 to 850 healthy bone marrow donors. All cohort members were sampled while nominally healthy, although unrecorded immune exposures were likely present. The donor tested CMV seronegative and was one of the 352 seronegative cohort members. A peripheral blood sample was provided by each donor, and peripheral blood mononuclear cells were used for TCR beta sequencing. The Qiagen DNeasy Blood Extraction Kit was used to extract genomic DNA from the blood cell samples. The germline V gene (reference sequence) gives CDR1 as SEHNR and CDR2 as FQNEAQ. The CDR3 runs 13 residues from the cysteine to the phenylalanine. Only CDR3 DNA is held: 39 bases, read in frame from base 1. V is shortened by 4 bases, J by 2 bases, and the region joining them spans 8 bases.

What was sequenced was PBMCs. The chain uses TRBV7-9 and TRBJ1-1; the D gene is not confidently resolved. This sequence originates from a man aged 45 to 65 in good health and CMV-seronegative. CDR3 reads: CASSYTVNTEAFF. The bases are TGTGCCAGCAGCTATACAGTAAACACTGAAGCTTTCTTT.